Reported below is one T cell receptor beta chain. Its antigen is not known. A read error may explain this, as a much larger clone is one base away. The record originates from a study of early T cells in non-severe SARS-CoV-2 infection. Study-wide points: Matching against VDJdb likely underestimated virus-specific expansions, favoring anti-spike CD8.

TCRdb independently ran MiXCR on the 5' RACE reads; one entry per CDR3 protein. Altogether 50,000 to 65,000 distinct CDR3 sequences are present, around 13% being singletons, with the ten largest covering roughly 4.2%. Unmatched junction bases numbered 8, after V lost 1 base and J lost 8 bases. CDR3 length: 15 residues. Germline V gene data show CDR1 as DFQATT and CDR2 as SNEGSKA (reference sequence). V is TRBV20-1 and J is TRBJ2-6, with 7 bases identical to TRBD2. This receptor was taken from an adult who was a healthcare worker with PCR-confirmed SARS-CoV-2 infection or an uninfected control (not recorded which). The sample taken for sequencing was whole blood. DNA of the CDR3: TGCAGTGCTAGAGTAGGGAGGGCCGGGCCCAACGTCCTGACTTTC. Translation: CSARVGRAGPNVLTF.